These 23 T cell receptor beta chains came from one sample sequenced in a study of cytomegalovirus exposure and HLA in healthy donors. Researchers ran the PCR with 60 Vbeta and 13 Jbeta primers. Here immunoSEQ multiplex PCR was the method, and the copy in TCRdb shows in-frame clones only, minus some. The table records roughly 190,000 clones, roughly four fifths of them present only once. Sequences were obtained from PBMCs. These receptors were obtained from a man aged 35 to 55 in good health and CMV-seropositive.

The J gene is TRBJ2-5, the V gene TRBV9; TRBD2 aligns across 14 bases. Per the germline V gene, CDR1 is SGDLS and CDR2 is YYNGEE. V trimming: 4 bases; J trimming: 5 bases; junction bases outside the gene matches: 10. This CDR3 contains 17 residues. The CDR3 protein is CASSISGTSGGGETQYF. Written as DNA, the CDR3 is TGTGCCAGCAGCATCTCCGGGACTAGCGGGGGAGGGGAGACCCAGTACTTC.

The rearrangement uses TRBV7-9 and TRBJ2-5, with D possibly matching TRBD2 (5 bases). Trimming shortened V by 1 base and J by 5 bases, and 8 bases separated the two germline ends. CDR3 length: 13 residues. CDR1 and CDR2 (germline): SEHNR, FQNEAQ (reference sequence). The CDR3 protein is CASSLGGGETQYF. For the CDR3, the DNA is TGTGCCAGCAGCTTAGGAGGCGGGGAGACCCAGTACTTC. Filled out from reference TRBV7-9 and TRBJ2-5, the complete variable domain reads DTGVSQNPRHKITKRGQNVTFRCDPISEHNRLYWYRQTLGQGPEFLTYFQNEAQLEKSRLLSDRFSAERPKGSFSTLEIQRTEQGDSAMYLCASSLGGGETQYFGPGTRLLVL.

The chain is built from TRBV6-5 and TRBJ2-3; TRBD2 aligns across 8 bases. CDR3 length: 13 residues. J gave up 2 bases and V 8 bases, and 3 bases lay outside the gene matches. CDR1 is MNHEY, CDR2 SVGAGI, per germline. The CDR3 here is CASQLADTDTQYF. The CDR3 DNA reads TGTGCCAGCCAACTAGCGGACACAGATACGCAGTATTTT.

The chain links TRBV5-6 to TRBJ2-3; unclear D gene. Trimming cost V 0 bases and J 2 bases, with 16 bases left between them. Germline V gene sequence: CDR1 SGHDT, CDR2 YYEEEE. The CDR3 has 17 residues. The CDR3 protein is CASSLEGGNPITDTQYF. CDR3 in DNA: TGTGCCAGCAGCTTGGAAGGCGGCAACCCAATCACAGATACGCAGTATTTT.

The J gene is TRBJ2-1, the V gene TRBV2; tentatively, D is TRBD1 (6 bases). The germline V and J ends were trimmed by 9 bases and 7 bases, with 13 bases remaining between them. This CDR3 has 12 amino acids. The germline gives CDR1 SNHLY, CDR2 FYNNEI. As DNA, the CDR3 is TGTGCCAGTCGACAGGATAATAATGAGCAGTTCTTC. Protein sequence: CASRQDNNEQFF.

The V call is TRBV10-3, the J call TRBJ2-5; 10 bases match TRBD2. Per germline, CDR1 ENHRY and CDR2 SYGVKD. V shed 0 bases, J shed 4 bases, and the junction held 8 bases outside the gene matches. This CDR3 has 17 amino acids. The CDR3 reads CAISESGLAGAGETQYF. The CDR3 DNA follows: TGTGCCATCAGTGAGTCGGGGCTAGCGGGGGCCGGAGAGACCCAGTACTTC.

The CDR3, as DNA: TGTGCCAGCGGGCGGGAGCTAGACAATGAGCAGTTCTTC. Translating gives CASGRELDNEQFF. The V call is TRBV19, the J call TRBJ2-1; 7 positions match TRBD2. CDR3 length equals 13 residues. V shed 9 bases, J shed 5 bases, and the junction held 7 bases outside the gene matches. Germline V gene lookup returns CDR1 LNHDA and CDR2 SQIVND (reference sequence).

V is TRBV6-5 and J is TRBJ1-1; D is ambiguous. Trimming pared 7 bases from V and 8 bases from J, leaving 14 bases between. Germline V gene data show CDR1 as MNHEY and CDR2 as SVGAGI. There are 12 residues in the CDR3. The CDR3 here is CASTATPGEAFF. In DNA, the CDR3 is TGTGCCAGCACAGCGACCCCCGGCGAAGCTTTCTTT.

In its sample, this clone was seen once. The chain has TRBV20-1 and TRBJ1-4; no definite D call. The V gene lost 4 bases and the J gene lost 8 bases, with 8 bases spanning the gap. This CDR3 has 11 residues. Germline V lookup: CDR1 DFQATT, CDR2 SNEGSKA (reference sequence). CDR3 in amino acids: CSANSGEKLFF. The CDR3 coding sequence is TGCAGTGCTAACAGTGGCGAAAAACTGTTTTTT.

This clone has a single count. This chain joins TRBV6-1 and TRBJ1-2, with 9 bases identical to TRBD1. The CDR3 runs to 13 residues. Looked up from germline, CDR1 is MNHNS and CDR2 is SASEGT. Trimming cost V 8 bases and J 4 bases; bases outside gene matches: 5. In DNA, the CDR3 is TGTGCCAGCTTACAGGGGGCCGGCTATGGCTACACCTTC. Encoded protein: CASLQGAGYGYTF.

CDR3 sequence reads: CASSLEGRGNQPQHF. CDR3 DNA sequence: TGCGCCAGCAGCTTGGAGGGGAGGGGCAATCAGCCCCAGCATTTT. This rearrangement joins TRBV5-1 to TRBJ1-5, with a tentative D call TRBD1 (5 bases). The CDR3 sequence is 15 residues long. CDR1 is SGHRS, CDR2 YFSETQ, per germline. Trimming cost V 0 bases and J 2 bases, with 9 bases left between them.

CDR3 amino acids: CASRSLAQETQYF. For the CDR3, the DNA is TGTGCCAGCAGGTCGCTAGCCCAAGAGACCCAGTACTTC. The genes are TRBV28 and TRBJ2-5; D may be TRBD2 (5 bases). Germline V gives CDR1 MDHEN, CDR2 SYDVKM. The CDR3 runs 13 residues. Trimming took off 6 bases at V and 1 base at J, with 9 bases between the two ends.

The gene calls are TRBV15 and TRBJ1-5; 7 nucleotides line up with TRBD1. The CDR3 length is 17 residues. Germline CDR1 LNHNV, CDR2 YYDKDF (reference sequence). V was pared by 3 bases and J by 7 bases, with 15 bases of the junction left unmatched. The CDR3 DNA reads as TGTGCCACCAGCAGGGGTGAGGGGGCAGGGTTCGGACAGCCCCAGCATTTT. This codes for CATSRGEGAGFGQPQHF.

V is TRBV11-2 and J is TRBJ1-1; TRBD1 is a possible D gene (6 bases). This CDR3 comprises 14 residues. Germline V lookup: CDR1 SGHAT, CDR2 FQNNGV. Trimming cost V 4 bases and J 1 base, with 10 bases left between them. This CDR3 is CASSSQTGNTEAFF. CDR3 nucleotides: TGTGCCAGCAGCTCCCAGACAGGGAACACTGAAGCTTTCTTT.

This clone appeared once. This chain links TRBV27 with TRBJ2-2, with D tentatively TRBD2 (5 bases). The V gene lost 4 bases and the J gene lost 0 bases, with 9 bases spanning the gap. This CDR3 has 15 residues. In germline, CDR1 is MNHEY, CDR2 SMNVEV (reference sequence). The CDR3 coding sequence is TGTGCCAGCAGTTCCCGGGGATCGAACACCGGGGAGCTGTTTTTT. Translating it yields CASSSRGSNTGELFF.

This clone was found once. In nucleotides, the CDR3 is TGTGCCAGCAGTCCCAGGAAATTACAAGAGACCCAGTACTTC. It yields the protein CASSPRKLQETQYF. The chain employs TRBV27 and TRBJ2-5; no clear D gene. This CDR3 comprises 14 residues. CDR1 MNHEY and CDR2 SMNVEV come from the germline V gene (reference sequence). V lost 5 bases and J 2 bases, leaving 12 bases between the germline ends.

The chain joins TRBV5-1 to TRBJ1-4, with 7 bases identical to TRBD1. Trimming at V came to 4 bases and at J to 4 bases, leaving 7 bases not matched to a gene. Germline V gene sequence: CDR1 SGHRS, CDR2 YFSETQ. The CDR3 spans 15 residues. DNA of the CDR3: TGCGCCAGCAGCGCGTTACAGGGGAGTAATGAAAAACTGTTTTTT. Its protein is CASSALQGSNEKLFF.

This clone has only a few counts. This chain links TRBV12-5 with TRBJ1-5; tentatively, D is TRBD1 (5 bases). With 7 bases removed from V and 5 bases from J, the gap between germline ends came to 12 bases. Germline V CDR1 and CDR2: LGHNT, FRNRAP. The CDR3 spans 13 residues. CDR3 in amino acids: CASADRSYQPQHF. The CDR3 nucleotides are TGTGCTAGTGCCGACAGAAGCTATCAGCCCCAGCATTTT.

The sample holds a few counts of this clone. This chain connects TRBV5-1 to TRBJ1-6; 8 bases agree with TRBD1. Germline CDR1 is SGHRS and CDR2 is YFSETQ. The J segment lost 7 bases and the V segment lost 0 bases, leaving 3 bases of the junction unmatched. CDR3 length equals 15 residues. This CDR3 is CASSLANRGNSPLHF. In nucleotides, the CDR3 is TGCGCCAGCAGCTTGGCCAACAGGGGGAATTCACCCCTCCACTTT.

V usage is TRBV5-1 and J usage is TRBJ1-1, with 10 bases aligning to TRBD1. CDR1 and CDR2 (germline): SGHRS, YFSETQ. This CDR3 has 15 amino acids. V gave up 0 bases and J gave up 4 bases; unmatched junction bases: 3. The CDR3 loop is CASSLGTGGRTEAFF. CDR3 in DNA: TGCGCCAGCAGCTTGGGGACAGGGGGGCGCACTGAAGCTTTCTTT. The full variable domain, in which reference TRBV5-1 and TRBJ1-1 provide the parts outside the CDR3, is KAGVTQTPRYLIKTRGQQVTLSCSPISGHRSVSWYQQTPGQGLQFLFEYFSETQRNKGNFPGRFSGRQFSNSRSEMNVSTLELGDSALYLCASSLGTGGRTEAFFGQGTRLTVV.

V usage is TRBV9 and J usage is TRBJ1-6, with D maybe TRBD1 (6 bases). CDR1 and CDR2 from the germline V gene are SGDLS and YYNGEE. The V end was cut by 0 bases, the J end by 9 bases, with 19 bases between. This CDR3 is 17 amino acids long. CDR3 bases: TGTGCCAGCAGCGTAGGGGACATTCTCCCCATGGGTTCACCCCTCCACTTT. Translation: CASSVGDILPMGSPLHF.

This rearrangement joins TRBV4-3 to TRBJ1-1; possibly TRBD1 for D (6 bases). The CDR3 consists of 14 residues. V dropped 0 bases and J dropped 4 bases, with 9 bases sitting between them. Germline CDR1 LGHNA, CDR2 YSLEER. The CDR3 bases are TGCGCCAGCAGCCAAGAACAGGGATTCACTGAAGCTTTCTTT. Translated, it gives CASSQEQGFTEAFF.

This chain joins TRBV19 and TRBJ2-3, with TRBD2 identical over 10 bases. This CDR3 is built from 18 residues. Trimming at V came to 1 base and at J to 4 bases, leaving 11 bases not matched to a gene. The germline V gene has CDR1 LNHDA and CDR2 SQIVND (reference sequence). The CDR3 DNA sequence: TGTGCCAGTAGTATAGGGCGGACTAGCGGAAAGAGGGCAGATACGCAGTATTTT. Residues: CASSIGRTSGKRADTQYF.